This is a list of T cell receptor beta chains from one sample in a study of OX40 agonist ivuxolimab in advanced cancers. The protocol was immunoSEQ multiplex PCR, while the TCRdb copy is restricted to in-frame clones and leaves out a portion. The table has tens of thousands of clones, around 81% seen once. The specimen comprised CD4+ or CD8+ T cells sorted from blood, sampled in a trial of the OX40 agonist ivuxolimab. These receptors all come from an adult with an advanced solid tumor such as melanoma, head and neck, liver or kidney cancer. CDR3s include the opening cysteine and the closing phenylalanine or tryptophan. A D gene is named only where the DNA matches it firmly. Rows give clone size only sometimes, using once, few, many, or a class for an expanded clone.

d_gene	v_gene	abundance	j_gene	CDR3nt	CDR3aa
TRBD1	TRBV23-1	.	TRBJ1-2	TGCGCCAGCAGCGAACAGGGGGGCTACACCTTC	CASSEQGGYTF
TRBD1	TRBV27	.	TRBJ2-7	TGTGCCAGCAGGTTAGGGACAGAAAAATTCTACGAGCAGTACTTC	CASRLGTEKFYEQYF
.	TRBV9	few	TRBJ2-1	TGTGCCAGCAGCGCGGGAGAGGTTGACAATGAGCAGTTCTTC	CASSAGEVDNEQFF
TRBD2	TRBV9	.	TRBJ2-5	TGTGCCAGCAGCGTAGAGATAGCGGGGGGACAAGAGACCCAGTACTTC	CASSVEIAGGQETQYF
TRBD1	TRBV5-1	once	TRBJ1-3	TGCGCCAGCAGCTTCAGCCCAACAGGGGGGCCGGGAAACACCATATATTTT	CASSFSPTGGPGNTIYF
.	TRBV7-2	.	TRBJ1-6	TGTGCCAGCAGCTCGCCTCCCGGCAGGGTTGGTGTGTCACCCCTCCACTTT	CASSSPPGRVGVSPLHF
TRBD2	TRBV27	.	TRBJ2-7	TGTGCCAGCGTAAGACTAGCGGGAGTGTACGAGCAGTACTTC	CASVRLAGVYEQYF
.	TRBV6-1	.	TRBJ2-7	TGTGCCAGCAGTCTACGGACAGACTACGAGCAGTACTTC	CASSLRTDYEQYF
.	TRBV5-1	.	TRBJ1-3	TGCGCCAGCAGCCCCATGTCTGGAAACACCATATATTTT	CASSPMSGNTIYF
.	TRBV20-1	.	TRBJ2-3	TGCAGTGCTAGCGAGCCAGATACGCAGTATTTT	CSASEPDTQYF
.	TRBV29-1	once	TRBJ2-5	TGCAGCGTTGACCCCGGGACGGATCCCCAGGAGACCCAGTACTTC	CSVDPGTDPQETQYF
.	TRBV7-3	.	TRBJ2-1	TGTGCCAGCAGCTTAACAAACGTCAATGAGCAGTTCTTC	CASSLTNVNEQFF
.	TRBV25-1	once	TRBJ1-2	TGTGCCAGCAGTGTCGGAAACTATGGCTACACCTTC	CASSVGNYGYTF
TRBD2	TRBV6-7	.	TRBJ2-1	TGTGCCAGCAGCGGGGGGACTAGCCGTTCCTACAATGAGCAGTTCTTC	CASSGGTSRSYNEQFF
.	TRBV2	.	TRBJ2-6	TGTGCCAGCAGTGGAAGGGGCGCCGGCTCTGGGGCCAACGTCCTGACTTTC	CASSGRGAGSGANVLTF
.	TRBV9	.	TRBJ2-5	TGTGCCAGCAGCGTAGGTCTGCGGGGTCAAGAGACCCAGTACTTC	CASSVGLRGQETQYF
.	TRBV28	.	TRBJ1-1	TGTGCCAGCAGATTCCTGACTGATAACACTGAAGCTTTCTTT	CASRFLTDNTEAFF
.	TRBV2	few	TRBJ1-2	TGTGCCAGCAGTGAAGACAGGGTGTGGGGCTACACCTTC	CASSEDRVWGYTF
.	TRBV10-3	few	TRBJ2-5	TGTGCCATCAGTGTCGGCGGAAGTGTAGAGACCCAGTACTTC	CAISVGGSVETQYF
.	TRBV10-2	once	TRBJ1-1	TGCGCCAGATCACCAGAACATCTTTACACTGAAGCTTTCTTT	CARSPEHLYTEAFF
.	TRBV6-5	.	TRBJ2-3	TGTGCCAGCAGCCAGAATATGGGGACGCAGTATTTT	CASSQNMGTQYF
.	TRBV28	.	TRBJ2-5	TGTGCCAGCAGTTTGGTAGGAGTGCTGGAGACCCAGTACTTC	CASSLVGVLETQYF
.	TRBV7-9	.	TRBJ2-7	TGTGCCAGCAACCGCCTTGAAAGAGAGGACGAGCAGTACTTC	CASNRLEREDEQYF
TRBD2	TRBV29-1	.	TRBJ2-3	TGCAGCGTTGAACGGGGGGGCCGAGGCACAGATACGCAGTATTTT	CSVERGGRGTDTQYF
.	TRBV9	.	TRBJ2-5	TGTGCCAGCAGCGAGGGGGGCGGGGAGACCCAGTACTTC	CASSEGGGETQYF
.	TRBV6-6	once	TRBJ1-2	TGTGCCAGCTGGAGGGCTACCCAGTCCTATGGCTACACCTTC	CASWRATQSYGYTF
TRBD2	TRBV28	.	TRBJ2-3	TGTGCCAGCAGTGCTCTCGCGGGGGGCAGCACAGATACGCAGTATTTT	CASSALAGGSTDTQYF
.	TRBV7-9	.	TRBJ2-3	TGTGCCAGCAGCTTAGCCCGCCCAGTAGGGCAGGTGGATACGCAGTATTTT	CASSLARPVGQVDTQYF
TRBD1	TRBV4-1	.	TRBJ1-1	TGCGCCAGCAGCCAAGACCCCAAGCGAAGACAGGGGATCACTGAAGCTTTCTTT	CASSQDPKRRQGITEAFF
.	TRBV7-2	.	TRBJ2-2	TGTGCCAGCAGCTTTAAGGGTCGAGACACCGGGGAGCTGTTTTTT	CASSFKGRDTGELFF
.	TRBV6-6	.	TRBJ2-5	TGTGCCAGCAGTTACTCTGAAGGTTCCAGGGGGACCCAGTACTTC	CASSYSEGSRGTQYF
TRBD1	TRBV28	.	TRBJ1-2	TGTGCCAGCAGTGTGACAGGGCGAGGTACCTATGGCTACACCTTC	CASSVTGRGTYGYTF
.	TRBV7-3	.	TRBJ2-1	TGTGCCAGCAGCCCCTTGGGCGGGATTGAGCAGTTCTTC	CASSPLGGIEQFF
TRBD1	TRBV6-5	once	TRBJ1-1	TGTGCCAGCAGCCCAGGGGGGGGAACTGAAGCTTTCTTT	CASSPGGGTEAFF
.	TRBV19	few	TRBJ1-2	TGTGCCAGTACCACAAAGGGAGCAGCCCGGGGAGGCTACACCTTC	CASTTKGAARGGYTF
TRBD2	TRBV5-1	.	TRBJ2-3	TGCGCCAGCAGCTGGACGGCTAGCGGGAGGGCCTCAGATACGCAGTATTTT	CASSWTASGRASDTQYF
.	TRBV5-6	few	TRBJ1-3	TGTGCCAGCAGCTTTCGTGCGGGGGCATCGGGAAACACCATATATTTT	CASSFRAGASGNTIYF
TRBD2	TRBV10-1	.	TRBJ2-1	TGCGCCAGCAGTGAGGGACTAGCAGACGAGCAGTTCTTC	CASSEGLADEQFF
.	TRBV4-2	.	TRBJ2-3	TGTGCCAGCAGCCTACACCCCAACACAGATACGCAGTATTTT	CASSLHPNTDTQYF
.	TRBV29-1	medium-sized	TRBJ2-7	TGCAGCGTTAAAGGCGGGCGGCCCCCTTGGGAGCAGTACTTC	CSVKGGRPPWEQYF
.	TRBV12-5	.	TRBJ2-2	TGTGCTAGCCTAGGGATTGGGACCGGGGAGCTGTTTTTT	CASLGIGTGELFF
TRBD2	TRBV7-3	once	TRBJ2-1	TGTGCCAGCAGCTTACTGCGGGAGAGGCGACGGGAGCAGTTCTTC	CASSLLRERRREQFF
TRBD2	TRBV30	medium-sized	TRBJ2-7	TGTGCCTGGAGCAGAAGCTGGCGGGAGTTGTACGAGCAGTACTTC	CAWSRSWRELYEQYF
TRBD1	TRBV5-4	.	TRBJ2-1	TGTGCCAGCAGCCACCGGGACAGGAAAAATGAGCAGTTCTTC	CASSHRDRKNEQFF
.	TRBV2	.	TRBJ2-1	TGTGCCAGCAGCCTTGGGCTACTGAATGAGCAGTTCTTC	CASSLGLLNEQFF
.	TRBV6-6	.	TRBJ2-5	TGTGCCAGCAGTTACACCCGACAGGGGAGGGGGGAGACCCAGTACTTC	CASSYTRQGRGETQYF
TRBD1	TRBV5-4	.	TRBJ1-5	TGTGCCAGCAGCTCGCGGACAGGGGGAAACGGTCAGCCCCAGCATTTT	CASSSRTGGNGQPQHF
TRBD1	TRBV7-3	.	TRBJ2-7	TGTGCCAGCAGCTATACAGGGGGGTCCTACGAGCAGTACTTC	CASSYTGGSYEQYF
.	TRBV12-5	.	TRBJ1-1	TGTGCTAGTGGTTTGTCCCCCTTATCCAGGCGGAGCTCCCCTCACCTGAACACTGAAGCTTTCTTT	CASGLSPLSRRSSPHLNTEAFF
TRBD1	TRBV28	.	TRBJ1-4	TGTGCCTCACGGACAGGGTCTAATGAAAAACTGTTTTTT	CASRTGSNEKLFF
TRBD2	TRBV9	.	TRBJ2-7	TGTGCCAGCAGCATAAGTGGGGGGGCCTACGAGCAGTACTTC	CASSISGGAYEQYF
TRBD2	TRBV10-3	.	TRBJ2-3	TGTGCCATCAGTGATGGGGGACTAGCGGGGATCAGCCTTACGCAGTATTTT	CAISDGGLAGISLTQYF
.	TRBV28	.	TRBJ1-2	TGTGCCAGCAGTTTGGGGGGGAACTATGGCTACACCTTC	CASSLGGNYGYTF
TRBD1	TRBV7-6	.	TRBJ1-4	TGTGCCAGCAGCTTACGGCGGACAGGGAAGGGTGAAAAACTGTTTTTT	CASSLRRTGKGEKLFF
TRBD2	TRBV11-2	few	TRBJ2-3	TGTGCCAGCAGCCCGCGGGCTAGCGGGGGGGAAGATACGCAGTATTTT	CASSPRASGGEDTQYF
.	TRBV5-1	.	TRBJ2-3	TGCGCCAGCAGCAGGGACCTACAGGGCGGAGATACGCAGTATTTT	CASSRDLQGGDTQYF
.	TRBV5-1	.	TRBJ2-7	TGCGCCAGCAGCTTGGCGGGGGAAGGCTACGAGCAGTACTTC	CASSLAGEGYEQYF